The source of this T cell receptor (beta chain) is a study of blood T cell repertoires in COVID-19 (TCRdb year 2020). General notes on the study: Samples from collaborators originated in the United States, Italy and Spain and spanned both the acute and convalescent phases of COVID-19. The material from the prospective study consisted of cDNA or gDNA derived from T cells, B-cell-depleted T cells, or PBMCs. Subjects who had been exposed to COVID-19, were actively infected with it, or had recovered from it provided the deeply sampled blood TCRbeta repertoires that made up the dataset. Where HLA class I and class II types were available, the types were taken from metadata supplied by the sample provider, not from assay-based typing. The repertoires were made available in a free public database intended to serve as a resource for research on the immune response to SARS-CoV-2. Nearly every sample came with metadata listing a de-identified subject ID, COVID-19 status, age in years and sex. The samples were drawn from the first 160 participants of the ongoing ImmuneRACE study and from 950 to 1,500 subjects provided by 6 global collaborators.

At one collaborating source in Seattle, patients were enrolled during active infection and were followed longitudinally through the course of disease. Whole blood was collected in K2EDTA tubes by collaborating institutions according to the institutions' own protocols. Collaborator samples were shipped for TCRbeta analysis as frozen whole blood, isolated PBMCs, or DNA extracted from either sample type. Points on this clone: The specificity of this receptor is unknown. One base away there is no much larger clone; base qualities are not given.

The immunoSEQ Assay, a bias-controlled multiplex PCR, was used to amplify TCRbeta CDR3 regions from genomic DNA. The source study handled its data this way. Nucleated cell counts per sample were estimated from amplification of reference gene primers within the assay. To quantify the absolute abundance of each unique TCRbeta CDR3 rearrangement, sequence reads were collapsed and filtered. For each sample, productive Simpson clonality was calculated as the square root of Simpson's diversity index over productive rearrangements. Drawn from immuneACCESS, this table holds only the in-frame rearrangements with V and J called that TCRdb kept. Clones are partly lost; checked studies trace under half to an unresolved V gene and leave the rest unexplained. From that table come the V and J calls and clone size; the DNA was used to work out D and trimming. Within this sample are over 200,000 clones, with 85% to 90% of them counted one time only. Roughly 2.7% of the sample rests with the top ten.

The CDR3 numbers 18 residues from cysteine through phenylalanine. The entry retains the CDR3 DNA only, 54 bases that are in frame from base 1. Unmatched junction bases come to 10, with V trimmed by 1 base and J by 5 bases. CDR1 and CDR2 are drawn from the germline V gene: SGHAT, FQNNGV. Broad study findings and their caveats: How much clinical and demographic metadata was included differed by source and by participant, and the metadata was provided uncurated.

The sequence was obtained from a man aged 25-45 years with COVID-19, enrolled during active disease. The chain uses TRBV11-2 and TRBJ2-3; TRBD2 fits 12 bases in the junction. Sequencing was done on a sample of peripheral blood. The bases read TGTGCCAGCAGCTTAGGGACTAGCGGGACTCGAAAAGGAGATACGCAGTATTTT. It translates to CASSLGTSGTRKGDTQYF.